Each of the 27 T cell receptor beta chains below was sequenced from the same sample in a study of PD-1 blockade in classical Hodgkin lymphoma. Patients all relapsed after autologous stem cell transplantation, and there was variation in brentuximab vedotin exposure. Clones were sequenced by immunoSEQ multiplex PCR, and TCRdb holds only the in-frame ones, with some missing. The table records 30,000 to 45,000 clones, more than 65% of them present only once. Sequences were derived from peripheral blood mononuclear cells (PBMCs), sampled before the second cycle of nivolumab. These receptors originate from a human donor with classical Hodgkin lymphoma.

The chain recombines TRBV29-1 with TRBJ2-1, with 10 bases identical to TRBD1. Germline CDR1 and CDR2: SQVTM and ANQGSEA. The CDR3 is 14 residues long. Losses at the gene ends were 7 bases for V and 1 base for J; bases not matched to a gene: 4. Here the CDR3 reads CSARTGGSYNEQFF. CDR3 in DNA: TGCAGCGCACGGACAGGGGGGTCCTACAATGAGCAGTTCTTC.

The chain carries TRBV5-1 and TRBJ1-5; 7 bases are shared with TRBD1. Losses at the gene ends were 3 bases for V and 4 bases for J; bases not matched to a gene: 4. CDR3 length equals 14 residues. The germline CDR1 and CDR2 sequences are SGHRS and YFSETQ. The CDR3 reads CASSSGQPNQPQHF. The CDR3 DNA reads as TGCGCCAGCAGCTCGGGACAGCCAAATCAGCCCCAGCATTTT.

The chain carries TRBV6-6 and TRBJ2-2; D perhaps matches TRBD1 (6 bases). The ends were cut back, 4 bases at V and 3 bases at J, with 15 bases in the middle. This CDR3 region has 16 residues. Germline V gene lookup returns CDR1 MNHNY and CDR2 SVGAGI (reference sequence). Written as DNA, the CDR3 is TGTGCCAGCAGTTTACTACAGGGTGGGGACACCGGGGAGCTGTTTTTT. Translated, it gives CASSLLQGGDTGELFF.

This clone was seen a handful of times. This chain links TRBV15 with TRBJ1-4; D might be TRBD1 (5 bases). V lost 1 base to trimming and J lost 7 bases, with 16 bases between them. There are 16 residues in the CDR3. The germline CDR1 and CDR2 sequences are LNHNV and YYDKDF (reference sequence). The CDR3 coding sequence is TGTGCCACCAGCAGAGGAGGAGGGGATGTGACTGAAAAACTGTTTTTT. Translation gives CATSRGGGDVTEKLFF.

J is TRBJ1-6 and V is TRBV6-5, with TRBD1 matching 7 bases. Trimming at V came to 7 bases and at J to 3 bases, leaving 6 bases not matched to a gene. The CDR3 consists of 15 residues. Germline values: CDR1 MNHEY, CDR2 SVGAGI. The CDR3 DNA is TGTGCCAGCAACGACAGGGAGCTCTATAATTCACCCCTCCACTTT. Its translation: CASNDRELYNSPLHF.

The chain carries TRBV7-3 and TRBJ2-2; D is possibly TRBD1 or TRBD2 (5 bases each). Germline loops: CDR1 SGHTA, CDR2 FQGTGA. The ends were cut back, 2 bases at V and 1 base at J, with 11 bases in the middle. The CDR3 spans 16 residues. The CDR3 loop reads CASSLSGTLNTGELFF. CDR3 in DNA: TGTGCCAGCAGCTTATCGGGGACCCTGAACACCGGGGAGCTGTTTTTT.

The CDR3 here is CASRFLNTIYF. In DNA, the CDR3 is TGTGCCAGTAGGTTTCTCAACACCATATATTTT. This chain links TRBV5-8 with TRBJ1-3; no clear D. V was cut by 8 bases and J by 7 bases, with 10 bases left in between. The length of the CDR3 is 11 residues. CDR1 is SGHTS and CDR2 is YDEGEE in the germline V gene.

The chain uses TRBV5-4 and TRBJ1-2; D uncertain. The CDR3 has 16 residues. V dropped 5 bases and J dropped 4 bases, with 21 bases sitting between them. Germline-derived CDR1 and CDR2 are SGHNT and YYREEE (reference sequence). The CDR3 is CASSPPLGSAAYGYTF. The CDR3 nucleotides read TGTGCCAGCAGTCCCCCATTAGGTTCGGCGGCCTATGGCTACACCTTC. Full variable domain (outside the CDR3, taken from reference TRBV5-4 and TRBJ1-2): ETGVTQSPTHLIKTRGQQVTLRCSSQSGHNTVSWYQQALGQGPQFIFQYYREEENGRGNFPPRFSGLQFPNYSSELNVNALELDDSALYLCASSPPLGSAAYGYTFGSGTRLTVV.

The gene calls are TRBV4-3 and TRBJ1-1; tentatively, D is TRBD1 (6 bases). The V and J ends lost 0 bases and 6 bases respectively, with 14 bases between them. Germline V gives CDR1 LGHNA, CDR2 YSLEER. The CDR3 has 15 amino acids. The CDR3 sequence is CASSQEPGAFSEAFF. The CDR3 bases are TGCGCCAGCAGCCAAGAGCCAGGGGCTTTCTCTGAAGCTTTCTTT.

The rearrangement links TRBV5-1 to TRBJ2-5; D assignment may be TRBD1 or TRBD2 (5 bases each). Trimming stripped 4 bases from V and 4 bases from J, with 17 bases between. This CDR3 comprises 15 residues. Per germline, CDR1 SGHRS and CDR2 YFSETQ. Here the CDR3 reads CASSPGTVGPETQYF. Written as DNA, the CDR3 is TGCGCCAGCAGCCCCGGGACGGTGGGGCCAGAGACCCAGTACTTC.

This sequence joins TRBV5-6 and TRBJ1-2; possibly TRBD1 for D (5 bases). CDR3 length equals 13 residues. Per the germline V gene, CDR1 is SGHDT and CDR2 is YYEEEE. V was pared by 3 bases and J by 7 bases, with 13 bases between. This CDR3 is CASSWGTTGGYTF. The DNA of the CDR3 is TGTGCCAGCAGCTGGGGGACTACTGGTGGCTACACCTTC. Drawing the rest from reference TRBV5-6 and TRBJ1-2, the complete variable domain is DAGVTQSPTHLIKTRGQQVTLRCSPKSGHDTVSWYQQALGQGPQFIFQYYEEEERQRGNFPDRFSGHQFPNYSSELNVNALLLGDSALYLCASSWGTTGGYTFGSGTRLTVV.

V is TRBV2 and J is TRBJ2-1; D possibly corresponds to TRBD2 (5 bases). V lost 5 bases to trimming and J lost 10 bases, with 15 bases between them. Germline CDR1 is SNHLY and CDR2 is FYNNEI. This CDR3 has 13 amino acids. In DNA form, the CDR3 reads TGTGCCAGCAGTCCTACCTGGACTGGGGAGCAGTTCTTC. Translation: CASSPTWTGEQFF.

The chain is built from TRBV6-5 and TRBJ2-7; D gene unclear. The CDR3 is 16 residues long. The germline V gene has CDR1 MNHEY and CDR2 SVGAGI. V lost 0 bases, J lost 2 bases, and 14 bases lay in between. CDR3: CASSYSSTFLAYEQYF. CDR3 bases: TGTGCCAGCAGTTACTCGAGCACATTCCTGGCCTACGAGCAGTACTTC.

V is TRBV27 and J is TRBJ1-2, with 7 bases that match TRBD1. The CDR3 spans 13 residues. With 6 bases clipped from V and 4 bases from J, the junction kept 5 bases outside the gene matches. CDR1 and CDR2 from the germline V gene are MNHEY and SMNVEV (reference sequence). CDR3 sequence: CASSRDSLYGYTF. The CDR3 DNA follows: TGTGCCAGCAGCCGGGACAGCCTCTATGGCTACACCTTC.

V is TRBV9 and J is TRBJ2-7, with 11 positions matching TRBD2. With V trimmed by 3 bases and J by 9 bases, 5 bases remained unmatched. Germline V gene data show CDR1 as SGDLS and CDR2 as YYNGEE. The CDR3 is 13 amino acids. CDR3 residues: CASSALAGGRQYF. For the CDR3, the DNA is TGTGCCAGCAGCGCGCTAGCGGGAGGACGGCAGTACTTC. Drawing the rest from reference TRBV9 and TRBJ2-7, the complete variable domain is DSGVTQTPKHLITATGQRVTLRCSPRSGDLSVYWYQQSLDQGLQFLIQYYNGEERAKGNILERFSAQQFPDLHSELNLSSLELGDSALYFCASSALAGGRQYFGPGTRLTVT.

This sequence joins TRBV10-3 and TRBJ1-4; 7 bases align to TRBD1. The CDR3 sequence is 15 residues long. Germline V gives CDR1 ENHRY, CDR2 SYGVKD. V trimming: 0 bases; J trimming: 5 bases; junction bases outside the gene matches: 3. CDR3 amino acids: CAISESRQGNEKLFF. The CDR3 DNA follows: TGTGCCATCAGTGAGTCGCGACAGGGAAATGAAAAACTGTTTTTT.

The gene calls are TRBV5-4 and TRBJ1-4; D might be TRBD1 (6 bases). The CDR3 covers 15 residues. Germline lookup yields CDR1 SGHNT and CDR2 YYREEE (reference sequence). V lost 4 bases to trimming and J lost 0 bases, with 10 bases between them. CDR3 sequence (DNA): TGTGCCAGCAGCCTAGGGGGTTCAACTAATGAAAAACTGTTTTTT. Translation: CASSLGGSTNEKLFF.

The chain links TRBV11-2 to TRBJ1-2; D possibly corresponds to TRBD1 (6 bases). The CDR3 runs to 12 residues. Germline loops: CDR1 SGHAT, CDR2 FQNNGV. Trimming pared 3 bases from V and 5 bases from J, leaving 7 bases between. The CDR3 loop is CASSFQGYGYTF. Here the CDR3 DNA reads TGTGCCAGCAGCTTTCAGGGGTATGGCTACACCTTC.

The chain combines TRBV27 with TRBJ2-2, with D unclear. V dropped 4 bases and J dropped 6 bases, with 6 bases sitting between them. The V gene's germline CDR1 is MNHEY and CDR2 SMNVEV (reference sequence). The CDR3 consists of 12 residues. The CDR3 DNA sequence: TGTGCCAGCAGTTCTTGGGCCGGGGAGCTGTTTTTT. Translation gives CASSSWAGELFF.

V and J are TRBV6-6 and TRBJ2-7, with 8 bases fitting TRBD2. V lost 6 bases to trimming and J lost 3 bases; unmatched junction nucleotides: 7. The CDR3 totals 14 residues. Germline V gene lookup returns CDR1 MNHNY and CDR2 SVGAGI (reference sequence). CDR3 region: CASRPNSGNYEQYF. In DNA form, the CDR3 reads TGTGCCAGCAGGCCTAATAGCGGGAACTACGAGCAGTACTTC.

A word on this clone: One end of the junction varies from germline; a read error may be responsible. V gene TRBV7-9 combines with J gene TRBJ2-7; 7 bases map to TRBD2. The V gene's germline CDR1 is SEHNR and CDR2 FQNEAQ (reference sequence). The CDR3 covers 16 residues. CDR3 DNA: TGCGCCAGCAGCCAAGAGCCCGGATTCACTAGCGCCGAGCAGTACTTC. Its protein product is CASSQEPGFTSAEQYF.

The chain recombines TRBV11-2 with TRBJ2-1, with D hard to call. The CDR3 totals 15 residues. The V gene's germline CDR1 is SGHAT and CDR2 FQNNGV. The V end was cut by 3 bases, the J end by 1 base, with 10 bases between. CDR3 sequence reads: CASSLEQLSYNEQFF. CDR3 sequence (DNA): TGTGCCAGCAGCTTGGAACAGCTTTCCTACAATGAGCAGTTCTTC. Full variable domain (remainder filled in from reference TRBV11-2 and TRBJ2-1): EAGVAQSPRYKIIEKRQSVAFWCNPISGHATLYWYQQILGQGPKLLIQFQNNGVVDDSQLPKDRFSAERLKGVDSTLKIQPAKLEDSAVYLCASSLEQLSYNEQFFGPGTRLTVL.

The V gene is TRBV28, the J gene TRBJ1-5, with 7 nucleotides matching TRBD1. The V and J ends lost 5 bases and 3 bases, in that order; junction bases with no gene match: 7. Germline lookup yields CDR1 MDHEN and CDR2 SYDVKM. CDR3 size: 15 residues. CDR3 DNA: TGTGCCAGCAGTCCCCCCACAGGGGACAATCAGCCCCAGCATTTT. This sequence encodes CASSPPTGDNQPQHF.

This rearrangement joins TRBV6-1 to TRBJ1-5; a weak D match, TRBD1 (5 bases). The CDR3 is 17 amino acids. Trimming took 2 bases from V and 7 from J, leaving 21 bases between them. Per germline, CDR1 MNHNS and CDR2 SASEGT. In DNA, the CDR3 is TGTGCCAGCAGTGAACGGCCGCGGGGCAGGATCACGCAGCCCCAGCATTTT. Translating gives CASSERPRGRITQPQHF.

CDR3 coding DNA: TGTGCCAGCAGCTTAAACCTGCCGGGACCGGAGTACTTC. This encodes CASSLNLPGPEYF. The chain employs TRBV11-1 and TRBJ2-5; D is tentatively TRBD1 or TRBD2 (5 bases each). The CDR3 extends over 13 amino acids. Germline CDR1 SGHAT, CDR2 FQDESV (reference sequence). Trimming took off 2 bases at V and 12 bases at J, with 16 bases between the two ends.

J is TRBJ1-1 and V is TRBV6-5; the match to TRBD1 covers 9 bases. CDR1 is MNHEY, CDR2 SVGAGI, per germline. The length of the CDR3 is 15 residues. With 6 bases clipped from V and 4 bases from J, the junction kept 9 bases outside the gene matches. The CDR3 loop is CASRPTGGAGTEAFF. The DNA of the CDR3 is TGTGCCAGCAGGCCCACAGGGGGCGCGGGCACTGAAGCTTTCTTT.

This clone was detected only a few times. V and J are TRBV5-6 and TRBJ2-7; 7 nucleotides align to TRBD2. V lost 0 bases and J lost 5; bases outside the gene matches: 14. The CDR3 covers 17 residues. Per the germline V gene, CDR1 is SGHDT and CDR2 is YYEEEE. In DNA, the CDR3 is TGTGCCAGCAGCTTGGAAGGTCTAGGCGGGAGATACGACGAGCAGTACTTC. Translating it yields CASSLEGLGGRYDEQYF.